This T cell receptor beta chain was captured in a study of post-analysis software for immune sequencing data. Study conclusions and caveats: About five TRBV segments were more frequent in patients than controls; TRBV5-6, TRBV5-1 and TRBV20-1 belonged to this group. Samples made in the same batch grouped tightly together by F measure.

TCR beta cDNA libraries had unique molecular identifiers. TCRdb re-derived calls from the PCR reads in MiXCR, one entry per CDR3 protein. The sample holds about 810,000 distinct CDR3 sequences, about 57% seen once. This clonotype came up a few times. Its matching antigen is unknown. This CDR3 region has 22 residues. Germline V gene lookup returns CDR1 SGHRS and CDR2 YFSETQ. V dropped 1 base and J dropped 3; count of bases not matched to a gene: 23. The clonotype originates from a girl aged 10-17 years with multiple sclerosis. This chain joins TRBV5-1 and TRBJ2-1; TRBD1 matches 9 bases. Sequenced input: blood. CDR3 sequence: CASSLSRDRDALKRDLYNEQFF. The DNA for the CDR3 is TGCGCCAGCAGCTTGTCCCGGGACAGGGACGCTCTTAAGCGGGACCTCTACAATGAGCAGTTCTTC.